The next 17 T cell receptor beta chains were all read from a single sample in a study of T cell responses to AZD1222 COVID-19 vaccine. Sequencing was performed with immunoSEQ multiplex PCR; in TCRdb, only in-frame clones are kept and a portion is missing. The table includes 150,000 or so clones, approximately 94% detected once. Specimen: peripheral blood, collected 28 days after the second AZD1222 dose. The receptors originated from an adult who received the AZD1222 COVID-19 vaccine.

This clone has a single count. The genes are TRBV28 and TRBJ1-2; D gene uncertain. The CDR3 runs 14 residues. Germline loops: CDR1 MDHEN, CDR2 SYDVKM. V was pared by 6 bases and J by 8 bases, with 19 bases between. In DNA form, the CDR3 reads TGTGCCAGCAGCGCCAACCAAAGGAAGGGAGGCTACACCTTC. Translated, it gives CASSANQRKGGYTF.

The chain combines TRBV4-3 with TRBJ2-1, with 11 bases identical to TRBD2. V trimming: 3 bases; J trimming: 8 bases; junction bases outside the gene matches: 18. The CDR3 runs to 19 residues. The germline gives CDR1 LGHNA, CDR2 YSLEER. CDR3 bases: TGCGCCAGCAGCCAGGCAGGACAGGGCCCTAGCGGGAGGATTTATGAGCAGTTCTTC. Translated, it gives CASSQAGQGPSGRIYEQFF.

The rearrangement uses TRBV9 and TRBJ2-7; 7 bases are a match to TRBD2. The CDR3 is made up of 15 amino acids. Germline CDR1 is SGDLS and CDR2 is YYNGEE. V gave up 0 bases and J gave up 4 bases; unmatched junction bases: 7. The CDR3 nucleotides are TGTGCCAGCAGCGTAGGGGCGGGAGTGAGATACGAGCAGTACTTC. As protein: CASSVGAGVRYEQYF.

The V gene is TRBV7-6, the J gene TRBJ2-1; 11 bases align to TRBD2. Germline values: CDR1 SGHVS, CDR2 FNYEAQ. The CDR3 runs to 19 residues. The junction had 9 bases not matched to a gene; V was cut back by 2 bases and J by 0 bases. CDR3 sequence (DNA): TGTGCCAGCAGCTTATTGGGACTAGCGGCTCAGGGCTCCTACAATGAGCAGTTCTTC. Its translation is CASSLLGLAAQGSYNEQFF.

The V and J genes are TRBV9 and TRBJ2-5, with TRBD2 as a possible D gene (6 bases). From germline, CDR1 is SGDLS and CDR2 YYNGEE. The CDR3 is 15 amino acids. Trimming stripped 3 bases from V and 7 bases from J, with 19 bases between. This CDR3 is CASSAPDYPSATQYF. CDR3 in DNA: TGTGCCAGCAGCGCGCCGGACTATCCCTCGGCGACCCAGTACTTC.

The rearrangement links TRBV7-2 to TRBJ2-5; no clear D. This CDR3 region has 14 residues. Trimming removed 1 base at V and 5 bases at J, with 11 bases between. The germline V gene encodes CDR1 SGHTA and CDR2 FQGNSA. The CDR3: CASSLGMGGETQYF. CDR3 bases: TGTGCCAGCAGCTTAGGGATGGGTGGGGAGACCCAGTACTTC.

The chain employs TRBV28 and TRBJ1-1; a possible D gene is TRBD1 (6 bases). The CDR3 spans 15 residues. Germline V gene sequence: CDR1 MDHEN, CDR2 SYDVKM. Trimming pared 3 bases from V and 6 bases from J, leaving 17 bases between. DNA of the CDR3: TGTGCCAGCAGTTTTCCGACAGGTGGTAGAGCTGAAGCTTTCTTT. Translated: CASSFPTGGRAEAFF.

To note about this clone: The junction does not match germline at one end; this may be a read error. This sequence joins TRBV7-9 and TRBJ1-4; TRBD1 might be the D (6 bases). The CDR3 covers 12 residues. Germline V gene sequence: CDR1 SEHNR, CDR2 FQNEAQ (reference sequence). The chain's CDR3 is CASSLAEQGYLF. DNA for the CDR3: TGTGCCAGCAGCTTAGCGGAACAGGGATATCTCTTT.

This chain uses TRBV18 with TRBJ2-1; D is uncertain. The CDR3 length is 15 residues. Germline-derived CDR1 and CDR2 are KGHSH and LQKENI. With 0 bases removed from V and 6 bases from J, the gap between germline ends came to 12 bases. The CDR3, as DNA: TGTGCCAGCTCACCACCCCGTGGAGTCGGCAATGAGCAGTTCTTC. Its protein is CASSPPRGVGNEQFF.

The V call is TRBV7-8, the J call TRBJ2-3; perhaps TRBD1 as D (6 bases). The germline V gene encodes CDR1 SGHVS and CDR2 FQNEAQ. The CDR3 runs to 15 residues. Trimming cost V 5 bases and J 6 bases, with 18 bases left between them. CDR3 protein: CASSRDRRIGDTQYF. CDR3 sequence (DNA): TGTGCCAGCAGCCGAGACAGGCGCATCGGGGATACGCAGTATTTT.

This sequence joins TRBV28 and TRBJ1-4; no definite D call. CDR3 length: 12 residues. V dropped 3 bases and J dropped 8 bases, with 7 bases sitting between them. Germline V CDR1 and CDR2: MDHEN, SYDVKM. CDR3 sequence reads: CASSFLAEKLFF. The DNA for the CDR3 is TGTGCCAGCAGTTTTTTGGCCGAAAAACTGTTTTTT.

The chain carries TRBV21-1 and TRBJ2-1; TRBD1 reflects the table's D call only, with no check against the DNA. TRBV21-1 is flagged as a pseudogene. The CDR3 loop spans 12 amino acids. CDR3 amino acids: CASSYQQGAAFF. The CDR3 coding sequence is TGTGCCAGCAGCTACCAACAGGGGGCGGCTTTCTTC.

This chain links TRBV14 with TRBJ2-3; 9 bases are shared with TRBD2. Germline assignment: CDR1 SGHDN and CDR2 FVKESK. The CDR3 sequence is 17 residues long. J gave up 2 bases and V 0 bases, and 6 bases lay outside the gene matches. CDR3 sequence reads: CASSQDWAGGLTDTQYF. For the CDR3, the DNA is TGTGCCAGCAGCCAAGATTGGGCGGGAGGGCTCACAGATACGCAGTATTTT.

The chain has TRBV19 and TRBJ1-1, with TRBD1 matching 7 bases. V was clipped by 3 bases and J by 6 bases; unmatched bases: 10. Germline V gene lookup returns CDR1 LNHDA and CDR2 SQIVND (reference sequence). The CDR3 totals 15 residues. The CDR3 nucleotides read TGTGCCAGTAGTATGGATGGCAGGGGGTTGGCTGAAGCTTTCTTT. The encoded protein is CASSMDGRGLAEAFF.

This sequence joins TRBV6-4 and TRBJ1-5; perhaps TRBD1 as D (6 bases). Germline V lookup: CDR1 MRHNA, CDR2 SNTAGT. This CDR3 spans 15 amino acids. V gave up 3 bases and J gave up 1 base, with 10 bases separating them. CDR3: CASSEQGSSNQPQHF. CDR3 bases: TGTGCCAGCAGTGAGCAGGGGTCGAGCAATCAGCCCCAGCATTTT.

CDR3 sequence reads: CASSLNKYEQYF. The DNA of the CDR3 is TGTGCCAGCAGTTTGAACAAGTACGAGCAGTACTTC. This chain connects TRBV12-3 or TRBV12-4 to TRBJ2-7; D remains ambiguous. This CDR3 has 12 amino acids. Trimming removed 3 bases at V and 4 bases at J, with 7 bases between.

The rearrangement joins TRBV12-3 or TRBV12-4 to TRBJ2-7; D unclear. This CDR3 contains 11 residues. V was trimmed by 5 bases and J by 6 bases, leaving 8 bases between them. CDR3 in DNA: TGTGCCAGCAGTACAATTGCCGAGCAGTACTTC. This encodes CASSTIAEQYF.